This T cell receptor beta chain was sequenced for a study of regulatory T cells in long-lasting Graves disease (dated by TCRdb to 2020 to 2023). In the study overall: Newly diagnosed Graves' disease patients had taken antithyroid drugs for less than 3 months. Peripheral blood TCR sequencing and RNA sequencing compared persistent Graves' disease patients with newly diagnosed Graves' disease patients. TCR sequencing covered around 13 persistent and 20 or so newly diagnosed Graves' disease patients, some 33 samples in total. The study took place in China and was registered as a clinical trial. Overall study results and their limits: Persistent disease showed preferential use of TRBV28, TRBJ1-2 and TRBJ2-5, whereas newly diagnosed disease favored TRBV20-1 and TRBJ2-1. A larger number of public clonotypes was shared among persistent patients (under 3,000) than among newly diagnosed patients (around 970). Only peripheral blood was studied, because thyroid tissue, the primary lesion, was inaccessible. The small sample size was acknowledged by the authors as a limitation that may reduce accuracy. Only the TCR beta chain was sequenced and analyzed. Compared with newly diagnosed patients, patients with persistent Graves' disease had lower TCR Shannon entropy and fewer highly expanded clones, which suggests clonal expansion.

Libraries were constructed by multiplex PCR. TCRdb records Illumina HiSeq 4000 as the sequencer. iRepertoire HTBI primers and Arm-PCR amplification of CDR3 regions were used to construct TCR beta libraries. Before sequencing, the PCR products underwent gel purification. Turning to the authors' computational methods: Gene usage analysis of CDR3 amino acid clonotypes used the 62 TRBV and about 14 TRBJ segments found across samples. Filtered high-quality paired reads were merged into contigs using COPE and FqMerger. Contigs were aligned with BLAST to IMGT TRBV, TRBD and TRBJ reference genes, and CDR3 was defined per IMGT. Clonotypes above 0.1% frequency were classified as highly expanded clones. Shannon entropy was used to measure repertoire diversity, and the Gini coefficient was used to measure V-J evenness. Public clonotypes were defined as clonotypes shared by more than one individual. TCRdb trimmed the raw reads at Q25, called clones with MiXCR and kept productive beta chains. A single entry per CDR3 protein holds the most common genes and DNA from its merged rows. TCRdb's processing, not the study's, gives the V and J calls here. This sample lists some 490,000 distinct CDR3 sequences; 9.5% to 15% were detected once. The ten largest make up around 9.3% of the sample.

This clonotype was counted ten times or more. Its cognate antigen has yet to be identified. No much larger clonotype is one base removed from it; base qualities were not supplied. The time point label, read with the paper, signifies: newly diagnosed GD, antithyroid drugs for less than 3 months. For both TCR sequencing and RNA sequencing, RNA was extracted from PBMCs using TRIzol. The diagnosis of Graves' disease was made according to American Thyroid Association guidelines. Patients for the study were recruited at an endocrinology department in Xi'an, China. From each patient, around 9 milliliters of peripheral blood was collected into an EDTA anticoagulant tube. Ficoll Paque Plus density gradient separation was used to isolate PBMCs, and no further T cell sorting was performed. RNA quality was checked with an Agilent 2100 Bioanalyzer and agarose gel, and concentration with a NanoDrop 2000. CDR1 and CDR2 are read off the germline V gene as KGHSH and LQKENI. From the cysteine up to the phenylalanine, the CDR3 has a length of 14 residues. The retained sequence is limited to the CDR3, 42 bases, with the frame set at the first base. V drops 6 bases and J drops 4 bases, leaving 15 bases in between.

The data also belong to a second study, concerning T cells in Graves' hyperthyroidism and ophthalmopathy. According to the second study: Stable Graves' hyperthyroidism was defined as the absence of progression to ophthalmopathy over 18 months of follow-up. Hyperthyroidism patients were newly diagnosed, with disease duration under 2 months, and aged 18 to 65 years. Patients with uncontrolled infections, other autoimmune diseases, pregnancy or lactation were excluded. Diagnoses were based on clinical symptoms, serum thyroxine and TRAb, thyroid ultrasound and orbital computed tomography. The first round of RT-PCR for the TCR CDR3 was performed with the HTBI primer set and the Qiagen OneStep RT-PCR kit. Most expanded thyroid clonotypes (frequency above 0.001) were also detected in blood, suggesting blood repertoires may reflect thyroid immune responses. A model built on a 13 V-J signature distinguished ophthalmopathy from stable hyperthyroidism, reaching roughly 88% sensitivity and 81% to 83% specificity in cross-validation and 80%/75% in testing. During validation, the model predicted progression to ophthalmopathy a median of around 6 months ahead of onset, with roughly 65% sensitivity and about 75% specificity. To identify distinguishing TCR V-J signatures, a discovery cohort of 90 to 100 patients was used, comprising under 45 with Graves' ophthalmopathy and approximately 58 with stable Graves' hyperthyroidism. An independent validation cohort of around 19 hyperthyroidism patients and about 15 patients who later progressed to ophthalmopathy tested prospective prediction of ophthalmopathy. For training and testing, the approximately 97 patients in the discovery cohort were randomly divided in a 7:3 ratio. Thyroid tissue and blood T-cell repertoires from about six Graves' hyperthyroidism patients were also compared in the study. After blood sampling, hyperthyroidism patients were treated with methimazole at a starting dose of 30 mg daily, and ophthalmopathy patients were treated with high-dose intravenous methylprednisolone. The libraries were constructed in a second round of multiplex PCR and then size-selected and purified. Paired-end sequencing of the libraries was performed with 100 bp reads on an Illumina HiSeq2000. Raw data were processed with SOAPnuke, discarding reads with adapters, uncalled bases, mean Phred below 15, or no exact constant-primer or identifier match. COPE v1.2.5 was used to merge the high-quality paired reads, and each unique nucleotide sequence was defined as a clonotype. MiTCR v1.1 was used to align clonotypes to the IMGT TRBV, TRBD and TRBJ reference segments. The analysis included only V-J combinations with a frequency above 0.0001, which together covered approximately 99% of the repertoires. The TCS score was defined as the ratio of F50 (clonal expansion) to E x V (chaos), calculated using BLOSUM62-based TCRdist between CDR3 peptides within each V-J. Welch's t-statistics and random forest reduced 514 V-J features to about 12, which were used in a naive Bayes classifier (R e1071). No statistical method was used to fix the sample size in advance, and group allocation was not hidden from the investigators. The paper reports TCR Vbeta CDR3 sequencing of roughly 140 peripheral blood samples: around 41 ophthalmopathy, under 80 hyperthyroidism and roughly 17 progressor patients.

Specimen: peripheral blood mononuclear cells (PBMCs), collected at new diagnosis, from a patient treated with antithyroid drugs. This TCR came from a woman between 25 and 40 years old with Graves disease. Donor details come from another sample of the same person, matched by shared clones. Recombination connected TRBV18 to TRBJ1-1, and the D gene may be TRBD1, 6 bases matching. CDR3 sequence: CASSTQGLSTEAFF. In nucleotide form, the sequence is TGTGCCAGCTCTACCCAGGGGCTTTCCACTGAAGCTTTCTTT.